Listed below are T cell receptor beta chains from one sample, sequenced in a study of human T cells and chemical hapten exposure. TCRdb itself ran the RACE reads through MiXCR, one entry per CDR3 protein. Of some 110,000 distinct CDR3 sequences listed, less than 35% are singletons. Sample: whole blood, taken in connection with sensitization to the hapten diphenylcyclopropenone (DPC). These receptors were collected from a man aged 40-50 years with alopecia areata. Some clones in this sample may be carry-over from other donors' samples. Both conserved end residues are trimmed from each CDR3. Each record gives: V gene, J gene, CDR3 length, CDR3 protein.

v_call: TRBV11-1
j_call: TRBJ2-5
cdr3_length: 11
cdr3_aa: ASSREISETQY

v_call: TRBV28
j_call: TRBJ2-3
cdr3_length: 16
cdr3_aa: ASSPQYGLAGSTDTQY

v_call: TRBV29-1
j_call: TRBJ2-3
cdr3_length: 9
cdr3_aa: SVKRTDTQY

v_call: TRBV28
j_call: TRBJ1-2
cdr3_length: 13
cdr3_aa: ASSPTRVVDYGYT

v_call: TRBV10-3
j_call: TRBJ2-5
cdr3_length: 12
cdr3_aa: AISENTGEETQY

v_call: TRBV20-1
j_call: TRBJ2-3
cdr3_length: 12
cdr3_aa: SAPDSGSTDTQY

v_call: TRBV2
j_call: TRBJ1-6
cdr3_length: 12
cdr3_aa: ASRSGTGESPLH

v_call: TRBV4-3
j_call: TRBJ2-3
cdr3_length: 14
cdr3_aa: ASSRDWTFSTDTQY

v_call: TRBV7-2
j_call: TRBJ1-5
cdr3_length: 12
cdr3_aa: ASSFWGENQPQH

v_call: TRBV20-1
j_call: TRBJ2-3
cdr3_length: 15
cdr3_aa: SAAGGRLADSTDTQY

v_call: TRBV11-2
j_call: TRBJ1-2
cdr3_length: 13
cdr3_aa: ASSSGTGGNYGYT

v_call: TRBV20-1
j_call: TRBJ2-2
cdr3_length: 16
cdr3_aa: SASYPRGPSGTRGELF

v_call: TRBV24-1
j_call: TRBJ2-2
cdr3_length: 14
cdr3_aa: ATSDQGGANTGELF

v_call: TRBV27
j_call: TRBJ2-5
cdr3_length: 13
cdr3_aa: ASSLSLEYQETQY

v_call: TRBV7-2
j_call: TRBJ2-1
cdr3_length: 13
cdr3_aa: ASSLASGRMVEQF

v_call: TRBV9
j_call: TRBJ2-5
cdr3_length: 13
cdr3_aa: ASSEGTSSQETQY

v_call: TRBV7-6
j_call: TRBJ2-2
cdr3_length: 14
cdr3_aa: ASSLVAEYLAGELF

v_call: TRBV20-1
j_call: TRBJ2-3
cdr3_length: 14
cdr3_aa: SATTRTGGFSDTQY

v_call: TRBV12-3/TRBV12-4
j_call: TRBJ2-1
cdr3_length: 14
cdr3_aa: ASSLSAGGSYNEQF

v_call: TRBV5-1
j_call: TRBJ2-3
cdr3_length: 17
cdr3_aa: ASSFLTGAAILGTDTQY

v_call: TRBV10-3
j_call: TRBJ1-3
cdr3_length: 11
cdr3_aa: AISVGDGNTIY

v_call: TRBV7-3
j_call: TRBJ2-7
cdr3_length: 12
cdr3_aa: ASSLNGQGYEQY

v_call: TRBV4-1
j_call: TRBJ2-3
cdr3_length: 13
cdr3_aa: ASSIRTAGADTQY

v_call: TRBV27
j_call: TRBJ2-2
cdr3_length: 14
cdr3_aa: ASSFPSGSGFGELF

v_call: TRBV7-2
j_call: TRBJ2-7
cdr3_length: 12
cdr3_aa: ASSAWAASYEQY

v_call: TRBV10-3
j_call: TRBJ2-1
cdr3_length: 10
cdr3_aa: AISLKGNEQF

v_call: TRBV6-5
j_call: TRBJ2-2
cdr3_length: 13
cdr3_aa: ASSLLAGVAGELF

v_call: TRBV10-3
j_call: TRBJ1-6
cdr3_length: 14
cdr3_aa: AIGAFDRGNNSPLH

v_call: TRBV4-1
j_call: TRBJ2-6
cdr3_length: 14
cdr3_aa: ASSPSGGSGANVLT

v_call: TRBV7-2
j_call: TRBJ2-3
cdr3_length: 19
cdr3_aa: ASSFKGHLSTSGRIGDTQY

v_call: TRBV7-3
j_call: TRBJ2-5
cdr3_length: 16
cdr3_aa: ASSPRPGLAGVRETQY

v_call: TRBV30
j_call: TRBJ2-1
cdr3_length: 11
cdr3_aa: AWKQSSYNEQF

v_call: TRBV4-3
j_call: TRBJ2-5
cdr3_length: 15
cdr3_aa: ASSQRPPQFGGETQY

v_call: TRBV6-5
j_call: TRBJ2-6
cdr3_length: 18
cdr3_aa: ASSYSSSGRAGSGANVLT

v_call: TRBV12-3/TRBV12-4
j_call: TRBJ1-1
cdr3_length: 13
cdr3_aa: ASSPWDGENTEAF

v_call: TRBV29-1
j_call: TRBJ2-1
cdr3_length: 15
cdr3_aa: SVEGHPGGRPLDEQF

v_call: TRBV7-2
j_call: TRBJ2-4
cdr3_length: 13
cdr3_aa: ASSLVASGRAIQY

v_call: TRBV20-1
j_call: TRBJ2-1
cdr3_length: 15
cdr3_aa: SARSQGALTSYNEQF

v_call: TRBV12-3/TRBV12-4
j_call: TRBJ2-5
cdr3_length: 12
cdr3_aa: ASSPRTGGETQY

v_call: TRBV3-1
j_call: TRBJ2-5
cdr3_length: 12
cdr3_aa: ASSLERPQETQY

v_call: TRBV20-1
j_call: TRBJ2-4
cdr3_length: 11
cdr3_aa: SARDNSKNIQY

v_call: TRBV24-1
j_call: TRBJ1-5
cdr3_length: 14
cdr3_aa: ATSGRGQGGNQPQH

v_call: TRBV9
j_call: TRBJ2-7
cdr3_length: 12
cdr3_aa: ASSARVVPYEQY

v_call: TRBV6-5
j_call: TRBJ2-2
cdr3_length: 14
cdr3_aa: ASRPTSGGNTGELF

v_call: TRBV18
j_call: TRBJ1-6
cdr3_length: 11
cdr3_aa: ASSPGQGSPLH

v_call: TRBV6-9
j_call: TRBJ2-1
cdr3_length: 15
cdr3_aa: ASSTSEPARQYNEQF

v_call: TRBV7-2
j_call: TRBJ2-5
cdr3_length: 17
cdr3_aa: ASSLVSGGSGGCQETQY

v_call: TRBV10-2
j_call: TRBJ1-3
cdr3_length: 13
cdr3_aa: ASSESRWAGNTIY

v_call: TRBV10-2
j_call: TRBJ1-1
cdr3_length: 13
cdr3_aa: ASRESGGSGTEAF

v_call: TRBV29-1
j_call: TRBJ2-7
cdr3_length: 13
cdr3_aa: SVEGTSGSSYEQY

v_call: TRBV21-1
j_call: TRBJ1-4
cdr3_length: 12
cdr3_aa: ASSRGALGEKLF

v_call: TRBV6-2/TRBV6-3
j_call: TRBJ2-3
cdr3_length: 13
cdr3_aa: ASSYRAGATDTQY

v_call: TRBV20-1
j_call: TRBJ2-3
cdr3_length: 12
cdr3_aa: SARSPTSTDTQY